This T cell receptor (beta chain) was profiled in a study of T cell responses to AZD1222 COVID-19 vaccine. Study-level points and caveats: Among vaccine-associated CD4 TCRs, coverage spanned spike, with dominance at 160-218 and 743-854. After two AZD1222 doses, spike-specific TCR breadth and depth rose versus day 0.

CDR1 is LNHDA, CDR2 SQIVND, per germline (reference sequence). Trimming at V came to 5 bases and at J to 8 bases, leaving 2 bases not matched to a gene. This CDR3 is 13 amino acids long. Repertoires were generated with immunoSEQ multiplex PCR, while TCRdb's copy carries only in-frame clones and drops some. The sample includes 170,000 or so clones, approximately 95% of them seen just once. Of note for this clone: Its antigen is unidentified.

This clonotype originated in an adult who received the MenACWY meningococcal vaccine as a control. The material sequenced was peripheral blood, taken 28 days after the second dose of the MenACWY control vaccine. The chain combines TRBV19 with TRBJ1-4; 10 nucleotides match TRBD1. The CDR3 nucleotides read TGTGCCAGTAGTTGGACAGGGGGAGAAAAACTGTTTTTT. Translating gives CASSWTGGEKLFF.